Reported below is one TCR beta chain. The entry originates in a study of blood T cell repertoires in COVID-19. Study background: Italy, Spain and the United States were the sources of the convalescent and acute COVID-19 samples. PBMCs, B-cell-depleted T cells, or T cells provided the cDNA or gDNA that made up the material.

Per the original data handling: Amplification of reference gene primers provided the estimated nucleated cell counts. The repertoire was sequenced with immunoSEQ multiplex PCR; TCRdb's copy has only in-frame clones and lacks some. V, J and clone size reflect that table, while D and trimming were determined from the DNA. The table has 100,000 to 150,000 clones, approximately 88% seen once. Trimming cost V 4 bases and J 2 bases, with 14 bases left between them. The CDR3 extends over 15 amino acids. Germline V gives CDR1 SGHDN, CDR2 FVKESK. The receptor was derived from a woman in her 30s who had recovered from COVID-19. The V gene is TRBV14, the J gene TRBJ1-1; D possibly corresponds to TRBD1 (6 bases). Sequenced: peripheral blood. CDR3 loop: CASSRGSDRNTEAFF. The CDR3 DNA sequence: TGTGCCAGCAGCCGGGGGTCGGACAGAAACACTGAAGCTTTCTTT.